These 25 T cell receptor beta chains were all obtained from the same sample, sequenced in a study of blood T cell repertoires in COVID-19. Measured with immunoSEQ multiplex PCR; TCRdb has only the in-frame clones, and not every one. The sample lists about 480,000 clones, 70% to 90% occurring once. Sequences were obtained from PBMCs or T cells enriched from blood (not recorded which). These receptors came from a woman younger than 30 with acute COVID-19.

The rearrangement joins TRBV5-1 to TRBJ2-1; 13 nucleotides line up with TRBD2. Germline CDR1 and CDR2: SGHRS and YFSETQ. CDR3 length: 16 amino acids. V lost 1 base to trimming and J lost 7 bases; unmatched junction nucleotides: 5. The CDR3 nucleotides read TGCGCCAGCAGCTTGTCGGGACTAGCGGGAACGAATGAGCAGTTCTTC. It is translated as CASSLSGLAGTNEQFF.

J is TRBJ1-1 and V is TRBV5-6; D is perhaps TRBD1 (5 bases). Trimming took off 0 bases at V and 1 base at J, with 13 bases between the two ends. CDR1 is SGHDT, CDR2 YYEEEE, per germline. The CDR3 loop spans 16 amino acids. CDR3 amino acids: CASSLVPSTGNTEAFF. The CDR3, as DNA: TGTGCCAGCAGCTTGGTCCCTTCCACAGGGAACACTGAAGCTTTCTTT.

This chain links TRBV5-4 with TRBJ2-3; TRBD1 might be the D (5 bases). The germline gives CDR1 SGHNT, CDR2 YYREEE (reference sequence). Trimming shortened V by 4 bases and J by 5 bases, and 14 bases separated the two germline ends. The CDR3 spans 14 residues. The chain's CDR3 is CASSDQGLVDTQYF. Written as DNA, the CDR3 is TGTGCCAGCAGCGATCAGGGTTTAGTAGATACGCAGTATTTT.

The chain combines TRBV13 with TRBJ2-7; 9 positions agree with TRBD1. The CDR3 spans 12 residues. Germline V gene lookup returns CDR1 PRHDT and CDR2 FYEKMQ (reference sequence). The V segment lost 5 bases and the J segment 6 bases; nucleotides outside the gene matches: 2. CDR3 sequence reads: CASSMTGGEQYF. DNA for the CDR3: TGTGCCAGCAGCATGACAGGGGGCGAGCAGTACTTC.

The chain combines TRBV7-9 with TRBJ1-3, with D perhaps TRBD1 (6 bases). CDR3 length: 14 residues. V lost 3 bases and J lost 4, with 10 bases in between. Germline V gene lookup returns CDR1 SEHNR and CDR2 FQNEAQ (reference sequence). The DNA of the CDR3 is TGTGCCAGCAGCTTGGGACATAGGGGAAACACCATATATTTT. Translated, it gives CASSLGHRGNTIYF.

The chain uses TRBV7-2 and TRBJ1-5; 11 bases line up with TRBD1. The CDR3 is made up of 17 amino acids. With V trimmed by 1 base and J by 6 bases, 8 bases remained unmatched. Looked up from germline, CDR1 is SGHTA and CDR2 is FQGNSA. DNA of the CDR3: TGTGCCAGCAGCTTAGGGACAGGGGGCGAAGAGGGTCAGCCCCAGCATTTT. It yields the protein CASSLGTGGEEGQPQHF.

The rearrangement links TRBV19 to TRBJ2-5; D may be TRBD1 (6 bases). Trimming pared 7 bases from V and 2 bases from J, leaving 20 bases between. The V gene's germline CDR1 is LNHDA and CDR2 SQIVND (reference sequence). There are 16 residues in the CDR3. The CDR3 nucleotides read TGTGCCAGTACCCACTCGCCGGGCAGGGGTCAAGAGACCCAGTACTTC. It translates to CASTHSPGRGQETQYF. The full variable domain, in which reference TRBV19 and TRBJ2-5 provide the parts outside the CDR3, is DGGITQSPKYLFRKEGQNVTLSCEQNLNHDAMYWYRQDPGQGLRLIYYSQIVNDFQKGDIAEGYSVSREKKESFPLTVTSAQKNPTAFYLCASTHSPGRGQETQYFGPGTRLLVL.

CDR3 sequence reads: CASSLEAGANTGELFF. CDR3 nucleotide sequence: TGCGCCAGCAGCTTGGAGGCGGGGGCGAACACCGGGGAGCTGTTTTTT. The V gene is TRBV5-1, the J gene TRBJ2-2; 7 bases match TRBD2. The CDR3 consists of 16 residues. The germline gives CDR1 SGHRS, CDR2 YFSETQ. The V gene end was trimmed by 0 bases and the J gene end by 0 bases; junction bases not matched to a gene: 2.

The V call is TRBV11-2, the J call TRBJ1-1, with no clear D. Germline V CDR1 and CDR2: SGHAT, FQNNGV. This CDR3 is built from 13 residues. The V gene lost 3 bases and the J gene lost 6 bases, with 11 bases spanning the gap. In nucleotides, the CDR3 is TGTGCCAGCAGCTTGGAGGAGCCCTCTGAAGCTTTCTTT. Amino acids: CASSLEEPSEAFF. Looking up the rest from reference TRBV11-2 and TRBJ1-1 gives the full variable domain: EAGVAQSPRYKIIEKRQSVAFWCNPISGHATLYWYQQILGQGPKLLIQFQNNGVVDDSQLPKDRFSAERLKGVDSTLKIQPAKLEDSAVYLCASSLEEPSEAFFGQGTRLTVV.

The V and J genes are TRBV2 and TRBJ1-5; D is unresolved. Germline CDR1 reads SNHLY; CDR2 reads FYNNEI. The CDR3 runs to 12 residues. Deletions cut 6 bases from V and 7 bases from J, with 10 bases between. The CDR3 sequence: CASRADIQPQHF. CDR3 DNA: TGTGCCAGCAGAGCAGACATCCAGCCCCAGCATTTT.

V is TRBV9 and J is TRBJ1-1; D is undetermined. Germline V lookup: CDR1 SGDLS, CDR2 YYNGEE. The CDR3 sequence is 16 residues long. V was trimmed by 3 bases and J by 0 bases, leaving 15 bases between them. CDR3 loop: CASSGQEGSVNTEAFF. In DNA, the CDR3 is TGTGCCAGCAGCGGCCAGGAGGGATCAGTGAACACTGAAGCTTTCTTT. The full variable domain, rest sourced from reference TRBV9 and TRBJ1-1, is DSGVTQTPKHLITATGQRVTLRCSPRSGDLSVYWYQQSLDQGLQFLIQYYNGEERAKGNILERFSAQQFPDLHSELNLSSLELGDSALYFCASSGQEGSVNTEAFFGQGTRLTVV.

This chain uses TRBV11-2 with TRBJ2-1; 8 bases are shared with TRBD2. V trimming: 4 bases; J trimming: 3 bases; junction bases outside the gene matches: 11. The CDR3 spans 17 residues. Looked up from germline, CDR1 is SGHAT and CDR2 is FQNNGV. The CDR3 coding sequence is TGTGCCAGCAGCTCCCGGGGAGCGGGAGAGGGCTACAATGAGCAGTTCTTC. It translates to CASSSRGAGEGYNEQFF. The whole variable domain, filled in from reference TRBV11-2 and TRBJ2-1, reads EAGVAQSPRYKIIEKRQSVAFWCNPISGHATLYWYQQILGQGPKLLIQFQNNGVVDDSQLPKDRFSAERLKGVDSTLKIQPAKLEDSAVYLCASSSRGAGEGYNEQFFGPGTRLTVL.

This chain joins TRBV6-5 and TRBJ2-7; 8 nucleotides align to TRBD1. Germline-derived CDR1 and CDR2 are MNHEY and SVGAGI. The CDR3 totals 14 residues. V was clipped by 7 bases and J by 3 bases; unmatched bases: 8. CDR3: CASKPGQAVYEQYF. CDR3 nucleotide sequence: TGTGCCAGCAAACCGGGACAGGCCGTCTACGAGCAGTACTTC.

The V and J genes are TRBV3-1 (or the pseudogene TRBV3-2) and TRBJ1-2; D is perhaps TRBD1 (5 bases). With 2 bases removed from V and 7 bases from J, the gap between germline ends came to 11 bases. Germline V CDR1 and CDR2: LGHDT, YNNKEL (reference sequence). The CDR3 extends over 13 amino acids. The CDR3 nucleotides are TGTGCCAGCAGCCAATTTGCGGGGGGTGGCTACACCTTC. This sequence encodes CASSQFAGGGYTF.

This chain connects TRBV4-1 to TRBJ2-7; 10 bases map to TRBD2. The V and J ends lost 0 bases and 2 bases, in that order; junction bases with no gene match: 7. CDR1 MGHRA and CDR2 YSYEKL come from the germline V gene. CDR3 length: 17 amino acids. The CDR3 loop reads CASSQDRTSGGAYEQYF. The CDR3, as DNA: TGCGCCAGCAGCCAAGATCGGACTAGCGGCGGCGCCTACGAGCAGTACTTC.

This clone was picked up a small number of times. This rearrangement joins TRBV3-1 (or the pseudogene TRBV3-2) to TRBJ2-7; TRBD2 might be the D (6 bases). The V gene lost 1 base and the J gene lost 4 bases, with 17 bases spanning the gap. CDR3 length: 16 amino acids. Germline-derived CDR1 and CDR2 are LGHDT and YNNKEL (reference sequence). Here the CDR3 DNA reads TGTGCCAGCAGCCAAGGGAAACTAGCTATAGTATACGAGCAGTACTTC. It yields the protein CASSQGKLAIVYEQYF.

The V call is TRBV28, the J call TRBJ2-7, with 8 bases lining up with TRBD1. The CDR3 runs to 14 residues. CDR1 MDHEN and CDR2 SYDVKM come from the germline V gene. After removal of 3 bases from V and 0 bases from J, the junction contained 1 base not matched to a gene. For the CDR3, the DNA is TGTGCCAGCAGTTTTGGACAGGGCTCCTACGAGCAGTACTTC. It specifies CASSFGQGSYEQYF.

This chain uses TRBV19 with TRBJ2-2, with 8 bases matching TRBD1. The CDR3 consists of 14 residues. V was pared by 8 bases and J by 3 bases, with 5 bases of the junction left unmatched. Germline CDR1 and CDR2: LNHDA and SQIVND (reference sequence). CDR3 amino acids: CASSVTGDTGELFF. The CDR3 DNA reads as TGTGCCAGTTCTGTGACAGGGGACACCGGGGAGCTGTTTTTT. Using reference TRBV19 and TRBJ2-2 for the parts outside the CDR3, the full variable domain is DGGITQSPKYLFRKEGQNVTLSCEQNLNHDAMYWYRQDPGQGLRLIYYSQIVNDFQKGDIAEGYSVSREKKESFPLTVTSAQKNPTAFYLCASSVTGDTGELFFGEGSRLTVL.

This clone appeared once. This chain uses TRBV5-1 with TRBJ1-2; TRBD1 is a possible D gene (5 bases). Trimming left V 3 bases short and J 2 bases short, with 8 bases between. The CDR3 loop spans 13 amino acids. Germline loops: CDR1 SGHRS, CDR2 YFSETQ. The DNA of the CDR3 is TGCGCCAGCAGCTGGGGCACCAACTATGGCTACACCTTC. This encodes CASSWGTNYGYTF.

J is TRBJ2-7 and V is TRBV7-9; D gene ambiguous. The germline gives CDR1 SEHNR, CDR2 FQNEAQ (reference sequence). V was shortened by 2 bases and J by 5 bases, with 7 bases between the two germline ends. This CDR3 spans 12 amino acids. This CDR3 reads CASSLRVDEQYF. The CDR3 DNA sequence: TGTGCCAGCAGCTTACGGGTTGACGAGCAGTACTTC.

This clone was detected a few times. The rearrangement uses TRBV7-8 and TRBJ1-4; TRBD1 aligns across 10 bases. The CDR3 contains 13 residues. J gave up 7 bases and V 5 bases, and 1 base lay outside the gene matches. Germline lookup yields CDR1 SGHVS and CDR2 FQNEAQ. Written as DNA, the CDR3 is TGTGCCAGCAGCCGGGACAGGGGTGAAAAACTGTTTTTT. It yields the protein CASSRDRGEKLFF.

The chain joins TRBV19 to TRBJ1-1; 7 nucleotides agree with TRBD1. Germline V gene data show CDR1 as LNHDA and CDR2 as SQIVND (reference sequence). This CDR3 spans 14 amino acids. V trimming: 4 bases; J trimming: 3 bases; junction bases outside the gene matches: 5. This chain's CDR3 is CASSRGGWDTEAFF. CDR3 in DNA: TGTGCCAGTAGTAGAGGGGGCTGGGACACTGAAGCTTTCTTT.

The genes are TRBV29-1 and TRBJ2-1; D uncertain. Trimming left V 3 bases short and J 8 bases short, with 8 bases between. Looked up from germline, CDR1 is SQVTM and CDR2 is ANQGSEA. The CDR3 loop spans 11 amino acids. The CDR3 region is CSVESVDEQFF. CDR3 bases: TGCAGCGTTGAGTCGGTAGATGAGCAGTTCTTC.

The rearrangement links TRBV7-8 to TRBJ1-2; a possible D gene is TRBD1 (6 bases). CDR3 length: 14 amino acids. V was clipped by 5 bases and J by 5 bases, with 15 bases between them. Germline CDR1 is SGHVS and CDR2 is FQNEAQ. CDR3 amino acids: CASSDGQTGYGYTF. CDR3 nucleotides: TGTGCCAGCAGCGATGGACAGACGGGATATGGCTACACCTTC.

The chain links TRBV3-1 (or the pseudogene TRBV3-2) to TRBJ2-4, with D uncertain. The CDR3 runs 14 residues. Germline V lookup: CDR1 LGHDT, CDR2 YNNKEL (reference sequence). V lost 0 bases and J lost 4, with 7 bases in between. This chain's CDR3 is CASSQDSGKNIQYF. Written as DNA, the CDR3 is TGTGCCAGCAGCCAAGATTCCGGGAAAAACATTCAGTACTTC.